One sample yielded the 7 T cell receptor beta chains listed below, sequenced in a study of T cell responses to AZD1222 COVID-19 vaccine. Produced via immunoSEQ multiplex PCR; TCRdb's table is partial and in-frame only. This table holds over 110,000 clones, 90% to 95% found once. The input for sequencing was peripheral blood, taken after recovery from COVID-19. The source of these receptors is an adult who had recovered from COVID-19.

This sequence joins TRBV2 and TRBJ2-1; D not resolved. The CDR3 is made up of 11 amino acids. Trimming took 6 bases from V and 8 from J, leaving 8 bases between them. Germline CDR1 is SNHLY and CDR2 is FYNNEI. CDR3 in DNA: TGTGCCAGCAGGGCCTGGGATGAGCAGTTCTTC. Translated: CASRAWDEQFF.

DNA of the CDR3: TGTGCCAGCAGTGAATTTAGCTTCAGCTCTGGAAACACCATATATTTT. Translating gives CASSEFSFSSGNTIYF. This chain links TRBV6-1 with TRBJ1-3, with unresolved D. CDR3 size: 16 residues. Trimming took 2 bases from V and 0 from J, leaving 11 bases between them. Germline values: CDR1 MNHNS, CDR2 SASEGT.

J is TRBJ2-2 and V is TRBV19; D is unclear. The length of the CDR3 is 14 residues. The germline CDR1 and CDR2 sequences are LNHDA and SQIVND (reference sequence). V was shortened by 6 bases and J by 4 bases, with 12 bases between the two germline ends. CDR3 in DNA: TGTGCCAGTAGGGTGGGGTCGGGCACCGGGGAGCTGTTTTTT. Translating gives CASRVGSGTGELFF.

Written as DNA, the CDR3 is TGCGCCAGCAGGGGAACAGGGGTTGGTTCACCCCTCCACTTT. Protein sequence: CASRGTGVGSPLHF. This chain links TRBV10-2 with TRBJ1-6, with 7 bases aligning to TRBD1. The CDR3 has 14 residues. Trimming took 6 bases from V and 9 from J; bases not matched to a gene: 8. From germline, CDR1 is WSHSY and CDR2 SAAADI.

The gene calls are TRBV30 and TRBJ1-1; D may be TRBD1 (6 bases). V lost 0 bases, J lost 1 base, and 21 bases lay in between. CDR3 length equals 18 residues. From germline, CDR1 is GTSNPN and CDR2 SVGIG (reference sequence). For the CDR3, the DNA is TGTGCCTGGAGTGTATATAGTAGGTGGGGGCAGCGGAACACTGAAGCTTTCTTT. It yields the protein CAWSVYSRWGQRNTEAFF.

The chain has TRBV10-1 and TRBJ2-2, with D uncertain. CDR1 is WNHNN, CDR2 SYGVQD, per germline (reference sequence). The CDR3 has 12 residues. V lost 4 bases and J 6 bases, leaving 6 bases between the germline ends. This CDR3 reads CASSGVAGELFF. The CDR3 DNA reads as TGCGCCAGCAGTGGGGTAGCCGGGGAGCTGTTTTTT.

This clone was seen a single time. V is TRBV4-1 and J is TRBJ1-2; TRBD1 might be the D (5 bases). The germline V gene encodes CDR1 MGHRA and CDR2 YSYEKL. The V and J ends lost 1 base and 3 bases respectively, with 12 bases between them. The CDR3 loop spans 15 amino acids. In DNA form, the CDR3 reads TGCGCCAGCAGCCAAGCATCGGGAGGGGACTATGGCTACACCTTC. Translating it yields CASSQASGGDYGYTF.